The source of this T cell receptor (beta chain) is a study of technical replicates of blood from a handful of donors. This CDR3 contains 16 residues. V lost 4 bases, J lost 3 bases, and 9 bases stayed unmatched. Germline V CDR1 and CDR2: MGHRA, YSYEKL. Sequenced by immunoSEQ multiplex PCR; TCRdb stores in-frame clones only, minus some. Of about 89,000 clones listed, roughly 94% are singletons. The sequenced material came from T cells isolated from PBMCs. The origin of this receptor is a human donor in good health. The rearrangement joins TRBV4-1 to TRBJ2-1; 7 bases agree with TRBD1. Written as DNA, the CDR3 is TGCGCCAGCAGCCGACTGACAGGGTTGAACTACAATGAGCAGTTCTTC. It translates to CASSRLTGLNYNEQFF.